The clone carrying this T cell receptor beta chain was seen once. V lost 4 bases, J lost 4 bases, and 7 bases stayed unmatched. The CDR3 length is 17 residues. Germline assignment: CDR1 MNHEY and CDR2 SMNVEV (reference sequence). The record originates from a study of blood T cell repertoires in COVID-19. Using immunoSEQ multiplex PCR, the repertoire was profiled, and TCRdb retains in-frame clones only, with some absent. The table records about 220,000 clones, approximately 80% of them present only once. The chain carries TRBV27 and TRBJ2-5; 15 nucleotides agree with TRBD2. The clonotype was recovered from a woman between 55 and 75 years old who had recovered from COVID-19. Sequenced: PBMCs or T cells enriched from blood (not recorded which). CDR3 sequence (DNA): TGTGCCAGCAGTTCTCGGACTAGCGGGAGGGCCGGAGAGACCCAGTACTTC. Translating gives CASSSRTSGRAGETQYF.